The subject of this entry is one TCR beta chain. Its antigen remains unknown. This entry is derived from a study of T cell responses to AZD1222 COVID-19 vaccine. This CDR3 region has 19 residues. The V gene's germline CDR1 is SEHNR and CDR2 FQNEAQ (reference sequence). The trim removed 4 bases at V and 8 bases at J, leaving 21 bases unmatched. Method: immunoSEQ multiplex PCR; TCRdb's copy keeps in-frame clones and lacks some. The sample has some 170,000 clones; 94% are singletons. The study, taken as a whole, reports: Variant regions that are unmutated are reportedly the target of nearly half of spike-specific TCRs.

This material consisted of peripheral blood, taken 28 days after the second AZD1222 dose. The sequence came from an adult who received the AZD1222 COVID-19 vaccine. The rearrangement uses TRBV7-9 and TRBJ2-1; 9 nucleotides line up with TRBD1. The CDR3 region is CASSSYLRRPTGGFDEQFF. The DNA for the CDR3 is TGTGCCAGCAGCTCTTATTTAAGGCGACCGACAGGGGGTTTCGATGAGCAGTTCTTC.